These T cell receptor beta chains were read from a single sample in a study of blood T cell repertoires in COVID-19. Profiling relied on immunoSEQ multiplex PCR, and the TCRdb table lists in-frame clones only, not all of them. The sample has 140,000 to 150,000 clones; about 87% are singletons. The sequencing sample was made of peripheral blood. These receptors all stem from a human donor in a cohort sampled during active COVID-19. The CDR3 runs from the conserved cysteine through the conserved F or W. The D gene is left open where the match is weak. Size is omitted from some rows. Given values are once, few, many or a class for expanded clones.

abundance	d_gene	v_gene	j_gene	CDR3aa	CDR3nt
NA	NA	TRBV7-3	TRBJ1-5	CASSQDTNQPQHF	TGTGCCAGCAGCCAGGACACCAATCAGCCCCAGCATTTT
NA	TRBD1	TRBV6-6	TRBJ1-2	CASRYDRDNGYTF	TGTGCCAGCAGATATGACAGGGATAATGGCTACACCTTC
NA	NA	TRBV7-9	TRBJ2-1	CASRESPANEQFF	TGTGCCAGCAGGGAGAGCCCTGCCAATGAGCAGTTCTTC
NA	TRBD2	TRBV29-1	TRBJ2-2	CSVQGGAGNGELFF	TGCAGCGTTCAGGGAGGGGCAGGGAACGGGGAGCTGTTTTTT
NA	NA	TRBV2	TRBJ1-6	CASSSQGGNSPLHF	TGTGCCAGCAGCTCACAGGGCGGGAATTCACCCCTCCACTTT
NA	TRBD1	TRBV7-6	TRBJ1-3	CASSLWDRGSHSGNTIYF	TGTGCCAGCAGCTTATGGGACAGGGGGTCCCACTCTGGAAACACCATATATTTT
NA	TRBD1	TRBV9	TRBJ1-1	CASSVRDRETEAFF	TGTGCCAGCAGCGTCCGGGACAGGGAGACTGAAGCTTTCTTT
NA	TRBD1	TRBV27	TRBJ1-2	CASSLWDRAPGGYTF	TGTGCCAGCAGTTTATGGGACAGGGCTCCTGGTGGCTACACCTTC
NA	TRBD2	TRBV5-1	TRBJ2-1	CASSLAPGLAGNNEQFF	TGCGCCAGCAGCTTGGCTCCGGGACTAGCGGGGAACAATGAGCAGTTCTTC
few	NA	TRBV7-6	TRBJ1-3	CASSLGTGSGNTIYF	TGTGCCAGCAGCTTAGGAACAGGGTCCGGAAACACCATATATTTT
NA	TRBD1	TRBV4-1	TRBJ1-4	CASSQDLGTGSEKLFF	TGCGCCAGCAGCCAAGATCTTGGGACAGGGAGTGAAAAACTGTTTTTT
once	NA	TRBV19	TRBJ1-1	CASSIGGAYYTEAFF	TGTGCCAGTAGTATAGGGGGCGCTTATTACACTGAAGCTTTCTTT
NA	NA	TRBV27	TRBJ2-6	CASSEQAFGANVLTF	TGTGCCAGCAGTGAGCAGGCCTTTGGGGCCAACGTCCTGACTTTC
NA	NA	TRBV7-9	TRBJ1-1	CASSVPQGLNTEAFF	TGTGCCAGCAGCGTCCCACAGGGCTTGAACACTGAAGCTTTCTTT
few	NA	TRBV19	TRBJ1-5	CASSISRAGQPQHF	TGTGCCAGTAGTATCTCCAGGGCGGGGCAGCCCCAGCATTTT
NA	TRBD2	TRBV4-2	TRBJ2-1	CASSRLAGGSSWDEQFF	TGTGCCAGCAGTAGACTAGCGGGGGGGTCCTCCTGGGATGAGCAGTTCTTC
NA	TRBD1	TRBV18	TRBJ2-5	CASRQGVETQYF	TGTGCCAGCCGACAGGGTGTGGAGACCCAGTACTTC
NA	TRBD1	TRBV7-2	TRBJ2-1	CASSLGTGLENEQFF	TGTGCCAGCAGCTTAGGGACAGGGTTGGAAAATGAGCAGTTCTTC
once	NA	TRBV7-6	TRBJ2-3	CASSLYTGEEGDTQYF	TGTGCCAGCAGCTTATACACCGGGGAAGAGGGAGATACGCAGTATTTT
few	TRBD1	TRBV19	TRBJ2-3	CASTNSDRSAGSTQYF	TGTGCCAGTACCAATTCGGACAGGTCCGCCGGAAGTACGCAGTATTTT
once	TRBD2	TRBV6-4	TRBJ2-1	CASSDRAGGRNEQFF	TGTGCCAGCAGTGACCGAGCGGGAGGGCGTAATGAGCAGTTCTTC
NA	TRBD2	TRBV12-3/TRBV12-4	TRBJ2-1	CATRRGEDNEQFF	TGTGCCACCCGGCGGGGGGAGGACAATGAGCAGTTCTTC
NA	NA	TRBV27	TRBJ1-2	CASSLGRGRDGYTF	TGTGCCAGCAGTTTAGGCAGGGGAAGAGATGGCTACACCTTC
NA	TRBD1	TRBV11-3	TRBJ2-2	CASRKRQGEVGTGELFF	TGTGCCAGCAGAAAGAGACAGGGGGAAGTCGGCACCGGGGAGCTGTTTTTT
NA	TRBD1	TRBV10-3	TRBJ2-2	CAITRTGASTTGELFF	TGTGCCATCACCCGGACAGGGGCCTCGACCACCGGGGAGCTGTTTTTT
NA	NA	TRBV5-1	TRBJ2-7	CASSSRDGSSYEQYF	TGCGCCAGCAGCTCCCGGGACGGGAGCTCCTACGAGCAGTACTTC
NA	NA	TRBV5-1	TRBJ1-1	CASSLVFEGEAFF	TGCGCCAGCAGCTTGGTTTTCGAGGGTGAAGCTTTCTTT
NA	TRBD1	TRBV6-2/TRBV6-3	TRBJ1-2	CASSPANRGTLHGYTF	TGTGCCAGCAGCCCAGCCAACAGGGGGACATTGCATGGCTACACCTTC
NA	NA	TRBV7-9	TRBJ1-5	CASSYDEGTAQHF	TGTGCCAGCAGCTATGACGAGGGTACGGCCCAGCATTTT
once	TRBD2	TRBV6-2/TRBV6-3	TRBJ2-2	CASSYEVRLAGVSTGELFF	TGTGCCAGCAGTTACGAGGTTCGGCTAGCGGGGGTCTCCACCGGGGAGCTGTTTTTT
NA	NA	TRBV6-2/TRBV6-3	TRBJ2-5	CASSRFRDQETQYF	TGTGCCAGCAGTCGTTTCAGGGATCAGGAGACCCAGTACTTC
NA	TRBD1	TRBV7-8	TRBJ2-1	CASSQGQGAEQFF	TGTGCCAGCAGCCAAGGACAGGGGGCTGAGCAGTTCTTC
few	NA	TRBV7-8	TRBJ1-1	CASSLASGGTEAFF	TGTGCCAGCAGCTTAGCGTCCGGGGGAACTGAAGCTTTCTTT
NA	NA	TRBV6-2/TRBV6-3	TRBJ2-3	CASSYQLAQDADTQYF	TGTGCCAGCAGTTATCAACTAGCTCAAGATGCAGATACGCAGTATTTT
few	TRBD1	TRBV9	TRBJ1-1	CASSEGAGRVF	TGTGCCAGCAGCGAGGGGGCAGGGCGGGTCTTT
NA	NA	TRBV28	TRBJ1-1	CASASLKPIIAFF	TGTGCCAGCGCGTCTTTGAAACCGATTATAGCTTTCTTT
once	NA	TRBV29-1	TRBJ1-6	CSPQGPTYNSPLHF	TGCAGCCCTCAGGGTCCGACCTATAATTCACCCCTCCACTTT
NA	TRBD2	TRBV5-4	TRBJ2-5	CASSLTSGRMETQYF	TGTGCCAGCAGCTTGACTAGCGGGAGGATGGAGACCCAGTACTTC
NA	TRBD2	TRBV10-3	TRBJ2-5	CAISDRLAETQYF	TGTGCCATCAGTGACCGACTAGCCGAGACCCAGTACTTC
NA	TRBD1	TRBV29-1	TRBJ1-1	CSVDGTGGTEAFF	TGCAGCGTTGACGGGACAGGGGGCACTGAAGCTTTCTTT
NA	TRBD1	TRBV6-5	TRBJ2-7	CASSSGQLSSYEQYF	TGTGCCAGCAGTTCGGGACAGCTAAGCTCCTACGAGCAGTACTTC
NA	NA	TRBV7-2	TRBJ2-7	CASSLDSEQYF	TGTGCCAGCAGCTTAGACAGCGAGCAGTACTTC
NA	NA	TRBV5-5	TRBJ1-1	CASSMGLKNTEAFF	TGTGCCAGCAGCATGGGACTGAAGAACACTGAAGCTTTCTTT
NA	NA	TRBV7-8	TRBJ2-3	CASSLAGGPTDTQYF	TGTGCCAGCAGCTTAGCGGGGGGTCCCACAGATACGCAGTATTTT
NA	NA	TRBV6-5	TRBJ2-5	CASSLVAAYHGAQYF	TGTGCCAGCAGTTTAGTAGCGGCCTATCATGGGGCCCAGTACTTC
NA	NA	TRBV12-5	TRBJ2-2	CASRGTSNTGELFF	TGTGCTAGTAGGGGGACCTCAAACACCGGGGAGCTGTTTTTT
NA	TRBD2	TRBV9	TRBJ2-2	CASSVDKWGGSNTGELFF	TGTGCCAGCAGCGTAGACAAATGGGGGGGATCGAACACCGGGGAGCTGTTTTTT
once	TRBD2	TRBV6-2/TRBV6-3	TRBJ2-5	CASSYRLADPTQYF	TGTGCCAGCAGTTACCGACTAGCGGACCCGACCCAGTACTTC
NA	NA	TRBV14	TRBJ1-5	CASSQVRCPNQPQHF	TGTGCCAGCAGCCAAGTCAGGTGCCCTAATCAGCCCCAGCATTTT
NA	TRBD1	TRBV27	TRBJ1-1	CASIPDREGTEAFF	TGTGCCAGCATCCCGGACAGGGAGGGCACTGAAGCTTTCTTT
NA	NA	TRBV30	TRBJ1-2	CAWSVLSGGYTF	TGTGCCTGGAGTGTACTTTCGGGTGGCTACACCTTC